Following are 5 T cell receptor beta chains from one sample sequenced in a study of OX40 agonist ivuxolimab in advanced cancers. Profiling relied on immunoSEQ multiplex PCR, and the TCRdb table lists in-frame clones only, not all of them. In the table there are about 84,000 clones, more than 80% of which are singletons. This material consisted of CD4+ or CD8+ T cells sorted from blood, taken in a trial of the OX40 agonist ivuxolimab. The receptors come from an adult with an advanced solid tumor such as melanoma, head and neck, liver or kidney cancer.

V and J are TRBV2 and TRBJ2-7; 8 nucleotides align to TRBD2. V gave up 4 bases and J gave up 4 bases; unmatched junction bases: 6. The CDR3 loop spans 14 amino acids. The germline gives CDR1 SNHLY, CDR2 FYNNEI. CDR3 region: CASSAGREGYEQYF. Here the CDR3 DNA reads TGTGCCAGCAGTGCCGGTCGGGAGGGGTACGAGCAGTACTTC.

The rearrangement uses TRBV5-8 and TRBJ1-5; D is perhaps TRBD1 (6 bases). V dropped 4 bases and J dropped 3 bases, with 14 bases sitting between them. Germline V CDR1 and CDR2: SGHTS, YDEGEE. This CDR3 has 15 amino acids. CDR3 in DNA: TGTGCCAGCAGCAGAGGACAGTTCCCCAATCAGCCCCAGCATTTT. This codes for CASSRGQFPNQPQHF. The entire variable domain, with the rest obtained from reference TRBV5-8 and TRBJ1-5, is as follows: EAGVTQSPTHLIKTRGQQATLRCSPISGHTSVYWYQQALGLGLQFLLWYDEGEERNRGNFPPRFSGRQFPNYSSELNVNALELEDSALYLCASSRGQFPNQPQHFGDGTRLSIL.

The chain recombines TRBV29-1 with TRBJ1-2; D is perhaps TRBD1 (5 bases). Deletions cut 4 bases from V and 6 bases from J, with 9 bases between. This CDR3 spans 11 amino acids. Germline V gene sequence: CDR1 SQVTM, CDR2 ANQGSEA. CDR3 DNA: TGCAGCGTTGGGGCAGGGAATGGCTACACCTTC. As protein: CSVGAGNGYTF.

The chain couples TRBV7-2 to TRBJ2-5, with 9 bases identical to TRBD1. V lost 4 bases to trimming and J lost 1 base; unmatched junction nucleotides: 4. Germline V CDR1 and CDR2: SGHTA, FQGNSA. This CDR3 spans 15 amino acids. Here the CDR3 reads CASSYQDRGQETQYF. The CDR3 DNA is TGTGCCAGCAGCTATCAGGACAGGGGCCAAGAGACCCAGTACTTC. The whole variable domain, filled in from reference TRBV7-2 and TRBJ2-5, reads GAGVSQSPSNKVTEKGKDVELRCDPISGHTALYWYRQSLGQGLEFLIYFQGNSAPDKSGLPSDRFSAERTGGSVSTLTIQRTQQEDSAVYLCASSYQDRGQETQYFGPGTRLLVL.

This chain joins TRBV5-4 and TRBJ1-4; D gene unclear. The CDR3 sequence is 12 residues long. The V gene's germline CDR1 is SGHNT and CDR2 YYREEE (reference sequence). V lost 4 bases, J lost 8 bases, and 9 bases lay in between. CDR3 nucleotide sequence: TGTGCCAGCAGCCGGCCGAGAGAAAAACTGTTTTTT. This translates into CASSRPREKLFF.